This T cell receptor beta chain was identified during a study of response to subunit inactivated influenza vaccine. General study points: Authors suggested each seasonal influenza vaccination recruits few new T cells.

TCRdb reanalysed the RT-PCR reads using MiXCR and keeps one entry per CDR3 protein. Of about 530,000 distinct CDR3 sequences in the sample, roughly 13% are singletons; the top ten hold 13%. This clonotype occurred many times. What it binds is not known. The germline CDR1 and CDR2 sequences are DFQATT and SNEGSKA (reference sequence). CDR3 size: 17 residues. After removal of 0 bases from V and 3 bases from J, the junction contained 11 bases not matched to a gene. This TCR was recovered from a man in his fifties or sixties who received an inactivated influenza vaccine. The sequencing here drew on PBMCs from blood, taken 35 to 45 days after vaccination. This chain uses TRBV20-1 with TRBJ2-7, with 10 bases fitting TRBD2. The DNA of the CDR3 is TGCAGTGCTAGAGAAGACGGGCCAGCGGGAGGGAGCTACGAGCAGTACTTC. Its translation is CSAREDGPAGGSYEQYF.